The 23 T cell receptor beta chains listed next were all sequenced from one sample in a study of blood T cell repertoires in COVID-19. Only in-frame clones appear in the TCRdb table, and some are missing; sequencing was by immunoSEQ multiplex PCR. The table shows approximately 290,000 clones, with 70% to 90% occurring only once. The sequenced material came from PBMCs or T cells enriched from blood (not recorded which). All receptors come from a woman aged 25-40 years who had recovered from COVID-19.

This chain joins TRBV19 and TRBJ1-6; possible D gene TRBD1, 5 bases. This CDR3 spans 15 amino acids. Germline V gives CDR1 LNHDA, CDR2 SQIVND (reference sequence). Deletions cut 0 bases from V and 12 bases from J, with 15 bases between. This CDR3 reads CASSIDSVGTGPLHF. CDR3 nucleotides: TGTGCCAGTAGTATAGATTCGGTCGGAACAGGACCCCTCCACTTT.

The gene calls are TRBV4-2 and TRBJ1-1; maybe TRBD1 (6 bases). CDR1 and CDR2 (germline): LGHNA, YNFKEQ. Trimming left V 3 bases short and J 4 bases short, with 18 bases between. This CDR3 is 16 amino acids long. The CDR3 loop is CASSQLQGDRPTEAFF. DNA for the CDR3: TGTGCCAGCAGCCAGTTACAAGGCGACAGGCCCACTGAAGCTTTCTTT.

The V call is TRBV19, the J call TRBJ1-6; TRBD1 matches at 9 bases. The CDR3 has 14 amino acids. After removal of 8 bases from V and 7 bases from J, the junction contained 6 bases not matched to a gene. Germline V gene data show CDR1 as LNHDA and CDR2 as SQIVND (reference sequence). CDR3 in amino acids: CASGQGLLNSPLHF. The DNA for the CDR3 is TGTGCCAGTGGACAGGGGCTTTTGAATTCACCCCTCCACTTT.

The chain employs TRBV28 and TRBJ1-6; D possibly corresponds to TRBD1 (5 bases). This CDR3 comprises 15 residues. With 7 bases removed from V and 7 bases from J, the gap between germline ends came to 17 bases. Per the germline V gene, CDR1 is MDHEN and CDR2 is SYDVKM. Here the CDR3 reads CASTRPGRVNSPLHF. CDR3 DNA: TGTGCCAGCACTCGACCCGGCAGGGTAAATTCACCCCTCCACTTT.

The chain joins TRBV6-1 to TRBJ1-2; perhaps TRBD1 as D (6 bases). Germline V lookup: CDR1 MNHNS, CDR2 SASEGT. Trimming took 3 bases from V and 4 from J, leaving 24 bases between them. The length of the CDR3 is 18 residues. The CDR3 region has the DNA TGTGCCAGCAGTGATCCTAGACAGGTGCTGCGCCCTCCCTATGGCTACACCTTC. It specifies CASSDPRQVLRPPYGYTF.

V is TRBV28 and J is TRBJ1-2; weak D call: TRBD1 (5 bases). This CDR3 contains 12 residues. Germline assignment: CDR1 MDHEN and CDR2 SYDVKM. Trimming shortened V by 6 bases and J by 5 bases, and 10 bases separated the two germline ends. CDR3 loop: CASSLQEYGYTF. CDR3 sequence (DNA): TGTGCCAGCAGCCTACAGGAGTATGGCTACACCTTC.

This clone showed up just once. The chain employs TRBV6-5 and TRBJ1-4; 10 bases match TRBD1. This CDR3 comprises 13 residues. V lost 7 bases and J lost 9; bases outside the gene matches: 5. Germline loops: CDR1 MNHEY, CDR2 SVGAGI. In nucleotides, the CDR3 is TGTGCCAGCAACCCGGGACAGGGGAAAAAACTGTTTTTT. Residues: CASNPGQGKKLFF.

The chain links TRBV28 to TRBJ1-6, with a weak D call TRBD1 (5 bases). The CDR3 has 14 amino acids. Germline loops: CDR1 MDHEN, CDR2 SYDVKM. V dropped 3 bases and J dropped 6 bases, with 9 bases sitting between them. CDR3 residues: CASSFRQPNSPLHF. The CDR3 bases are TGTGCCAGCAGTTTTAGACAGCCTAATTCACCCCTCCACTTT.

This clone was seen only once. CDR3 bases: TGTGCCAGCAGCTTGGCCTACAGGGCTTATCTGGATGGCTACACCTTC. Protein: CASSLAYRAYLDGYTF. The rearrangement uses TRBV5-6 and TRBJ1-2; D possibly corresponds to TRBD1 (6 bases). The ends were cut back, 0 bases at V and 6 bases at J, with 18 bases in the middle. The germline CDR1 and CDR2 sequences are SGHDT and YYEEEE. There are 16 residues in the CDR3.

The chain is built from TRBV9 and TRBJ1-5; TRBD1 aligns across 8 bases. Germline V gives CDR1 SGDLS, CDR2 YYNGEE. This CDR3 is 16 amino acids long. The ends lost 4 bases at V and 3 bases at J; junction bases unmatched: 9. The CDR3 coding sequence is TGTGCCAGCAGCCCAACCGAGGGACAGGACAATCAGCCCCAGCATTTT. It encodes CASSPTEGQDNQPQHF.

The chain joins TRBV19 to TRBJ1-5; D is possibly TRBD1 (6 bases). V was cut by 2 bases and J by 11 bases, with 10 bases left in between. The length of the CDR3 is 12 residues. Germline CDR1 is LNHDA and CDR2 is SQIVND (reference sequence). The CDR3 sequence: CASSIWGQSQHF. For the CDR3, the DNA is TGTGCCAGTAGTATATGGGGGCAATCCCAGCATTTT.

This sequence joins TRBV4-1 and TRBJ2-1; TRBD2 agrees at 8 bases. V lost 0 bases to trimming and J lost 4 bases; unmatched junction nucleotides: 5. CDR1 and CDR2 (germline): MGHRA, YSYEKL. This CDR3 is built from 16 residues. The CDR3 spells CASSQESPGGYNEQFF. The CDR3 bases are TGCGCCAGCAGCCAAGAAAGTCCGGGGGGGTACAATGAGCAGTTCTTC.

This rearrangement joins TRBV4-1 to TRBJ2-5; 11 bases line up with TRBD2. The CDR3 contains 16 residues. The V gene end was trimmed by 0 bases and the J gene end by 3 bases; junction bases not matched to a gene: 3. The V gene's germline CDR1 is MGHRA and CDR2 YSYEKL. CDR3 loop: CASSQDQTSGEETQYF. CDR3 sequence (DNA): TGCGCCAGCAGCCAAGATCAGACTAGCGGGGAAGAGACCCAGTACTTC.

This chain joins TRBV27 and TRBJ1-1, with TRBD1 matching over 7 bases. The CDR3 is 15 residues long. V lost 5 bases and J lost 10; bases outside the gene matches: 16. Germline V gives CDR1 MNHEY, CDR2 SMNVEV (reference sequence). The CDR3 is CASSIRGDRPTGAFF. The CDR3 DNA reads TGTGCCAGCAGTATCCGAGGGGACAGACCAACGGGAGCTTTCTTT.

The rearrangement uses TRBV18 and TRBJ2-5, with TRBD2 matching over 10 bases. Germline CDR1 is KGHSH and CDR2 is LQKENI. V shed 1 base and J 5 bases; nucleotides not matched to a gene: 4. The CDR3 has 15 amino acids. As DNA, the CDR3 is TGTGCCAGCTCACCACTCCAGCGGGAGGGGGAGACCCAGTACTTC. It codes for CASSPLQREGETQYF.

This clone was seen only once. The J gene is TRBJ2-7, the V gene TRBV4-1; D not certain. The V gene lost 2 bases and the J gene lost 0 bases, with 11 bases spanning the gap. Per the germline V gene, CDR1 is MGHRA and CDR2 is YSYEKL. This CDR3 has 15 residues. The CDR3 nucleotides read TGCGCCAGCAGCCAACAGACATCCTACTCCTACGAGCAGTACTTC. Its translation is CASSQQTSYSYEQYF.

This clone came up a few times. The CDR3 reads CASRLGQGGVYEQYF. The CDR3 DNA follows: TGTGCCAGCAGACTGGGACAGGGGGGTGTCTACGAGCAGTACTTC. The chain joins TRBV6-5 to TRBJ2-7; TRBD1 aligns across 11 bases. Germline CDR1 MNHEY, CDR2 SVGAGI. V was clipped by 6 bases and J by 3 bases; unmatched bases: 7. The CDR3 sequence is 15 residues long.

This chain joins TRBV5-1 and TRBJ1-5; tentative D call: TRBD1 (5 bases). Trimming shortened V by 0 bases and J by 7 bases, and 17 bases separated the two germline ends. Germline V gene sequence: CDR1 SGHRS, CDR2 YFSETQ. The CDR3 is made up of 16 amino acids. The CDR3 loop is CASSLAGQGSGQPQHF. For the CDR3, the DNA is TGCGCCAGCAGCTTGGCCGGACAAGGGTCGGGCCAGCCCCAGCATTTT.

The rearrangement links TRBV19 to TRBJ2-7, with 7 bases identical to TRBD2. This CDR3 has 13 residues. The V and J ends lost 3 bases and 2 bases, in that order; junction bases with no gene match: 1. Germline CDR1 is LNHDA and CDR2 is SQIVND (reference sequence). CDR3 loop: CASSIAGAYEQYF. The CDR3 nucleotides are TGTGCCAGTAGTATTGCGGGAGCCTACGAGCAGTACTTC.

The chain is built from TRBV11-3 and TRBJ2-1, with D unresolved. V lost 0 bases to trimming and J lost 2 bases, with 2 bases between them. Germline CDR1 reads SGHNT; CDR2 reads YENEEA. The CDR3 sequence is 13 residues long. In nucleotides, the CDR3 is TGTGCCAGCAGCTTAGATACCTACAATGAGCAGTTCTTC. Translation gives CASSLDTYNEQFF.

The V gene is TRBV6-5, the J gene TRBJ2-5; D is uncertain. Germline loops: CDR1 MNHEY, CDR2 SVGAGI. V was trimmed by 0 bases and J by 2 bases, leaving 7 bases between them. This CDR3 is built from 14 residues. CDR3 in amino acids: CASSYSSDQETQYF. Here the CDR3 DNA reads TGTGCCAGCAGTTACTCGTCAGATCAAGAGACCCAGTACTTC.

The chain uses TRBV5-4 and TRBJ2-1; 8 bases align to TRBD2. Germline trimming cut 1 base from V and 2 bases from J; bases unmatched to any gene: 2. CDR1 is SGHNT, CDR2 YYREEE, per germline (reference sequence). The CDR3 covers 15 residues. The CDR3 loop reads CASSLRGGPYNEQFF. In DNA form, the CDR3 reads TGTGCCAGCAGCTTGCGCGGGGGGCCCTACAATGAGCAGTTCTTC.

This chain connects TRBV7-9 to TRBJ2-7; 7 positions agree with TRBD2. The CDR3 is made up of 14 amino acids. Per germline, CDR1 SEHNR and CDR2 FQNEAQ (reference sequence). The junction had 6 bases not matched to a gene; V was cut back by 5 bases and J by 2 bases. CDR3 in amino acids: CASSPRTRPYEQYF. The CDR3 DNA reads TGTGCCAGCAGCCCAAGGACTAGGCCCTACGAGCAGTACTTC.